A selection of T cell receptor beta chains follows, all from one sample in a study of blood T cell repertoires in COVID-19. Profiled with immunoSEQ multiplex PCR; TCRdb holds only in-frame clones, not every one. The sample lists about 400,000 clones, less than 90% occurring once. The sequenced sample was PBMCs or T cells enriched from blood (not recorded which). The receptors here all came from a woman in her twenties or thirties who had recovered from COVID-19. CDR3s include the opening cysteine and the closing phenylalanine or tryptophan. Fields, in order: J gene, V gene, D gene, clone size, CDR3 protein, CDR3 DNA. A D gene is named only where the DNA matches it firmly. Size values are once, few and many counts, or a class for expanded clones, and some rows have none.

j_gene: TRBJ1-2; v_gene: TRBV12-3/TRBV12-4; d_gene: NA; abundance: few; CDR3aa: CASSRQEKYGYTF; CDR3nt: TGTGCCAGCAGTAGACAGGAGAAGTATGGCTACACCTTC
j_gene: TRBJ2-7; v_gene: TRBV20-1; d_gene: NA; abundance: NA; CDR3aa: CSGTGSDEQYF; CDR3nt: TGCAGTGGCACAGGGTCTGACGAGCAGTACTTC
j_gene: TRBJ2-7; v_gene: TRBV28; d_gene: NA; abundance: few; CDR3aa: CASSLIAAGLREQYF; CDR3nt: TGTGCCAGCAGTTTGATCGCGGCAGGGCTTCGAGAGCAGTACTTC
j_gene: TRBJ1-3; v_gene: TRBV18; d_gene: TRBD1; abundance: NA; CDR3aa: CASSPPGQGAIISGNTIYF; CDR3nt: TGTGCCAGCTCACCACCCGGACAGGGGGCCATTATCTCTGGAAACACCATATATTTT
j_gene: TRBJ1-2; v_gene: TRBV7-9; d_gene: NA; abundance: NA; CDR3aa: CASSLELSPGYGYTF; CDR3nt: TGTGCCAGCAGCTTAGAGTTGTCGCCGGGCTATGGCTACACCTTC
j_gene: TRBJ2-7; v_gene: TRBV29-1; d_gene: NA; abundance: NA; CDR3aa: CSVENLPKREQYF; CDR3nt: TGCAGCGTTGAAAACCTACCAAAGCGCGAGCAGTACTTC
j_gene: TRBJ2-7; v_gene: TRBV4-1; d_gene: TRBD1; abundance: few; CDR3aa: CASSRQGQGGYEQYF; CDR3nt: TGCGCCAGCAGCCGACAAGGACAGGGAGGTTACGAGCAGTACTTC
j_gene: TRBJ2-7; v_gene: TRBV4-1; d_gene: TRBD1; abundance: NA; CDR3aa: CASSQDVQGAREQYF; CDR3nt: TGCGCCAGCAGCCAAGATGTCCAGGGGGCGAGAGAGCAGTACTTC
j_gene: TRBJ2-7; v_gene: TRBV10-3; d_gene: NA; abundance: NA; CDR3aa: CAISGGRGSSYEQYF; CDR3nt: TGTGCCATCAGTGGGGGGCGGGGGAGCTCCTACGAGCAGTACTTC
j_gene: TRBJ2-1; v_gene: TRBV27; d_gene: TRBD2; abundance: NA; CDR3aa: CASSFRREGRWEQFF; CDR3nt: TGTGCCAGCAGTTTTAGGCGGGAGGGCCGATGGGAGCAGTTCTTC
j_gene: TRBJ2-7; v_gene: TRBV7-9; d_gene: NA; abundance: NA; CDR3aa: CASSLWTIPYEQYF; CDR3nt: TGTGCCAGCAGCCTATGGACTATACCCTACGAGCAGTACTTC
j_gene: TRBJ2-7; v_gene: TRBV5-1; d_gene: NA; abundance: once; CDR3aa: CASSPSEGSYEQYF; CDR3nt: TGCGCCAGCAGCCCTTCTGAGGGTTCCTACGAGCAGTACTTC
j_gene: TRBJ1-5; v_gene: TRBV28; d_gene: NA; abundance: NA; CDR3aa: CAADTGISNQPQHF; CDR3nt: TGTGCCGCGGATACAGGAATTAGCAATCAGCCCCAGCATTTT
j_gene: TRBJ1-2; v_gene: TRBV6-5; d_gene: NA; abundance: NA; CDR3aa: CASSPTEANYGYTF; CDR3nt: TGTGCCAGCAGTCCGACAGAAGCTAACTATGGCTACACCTTC
j_gene: TRBJ2-4; v_gene: TRBV19; d_gene: TRBD2; abundance: NA; CDR3aa: CASTWASGRLSAKNIQYF; CDR3nt: TGTGCCAGTACATGGGCTAGCGGGAGACTGTCGGCCAAAAACATTCAGTACTTC
j_gene: TRBJ2-3; v_gene: TRBV5-1; d_gene: TRBD1; abundance: NA; CDR3aa: CASSLGIDRGSDTQYF; CDR3nt: TGCGCCAGCAGCTTAGGTATTGACAGGGGCTCAGATACGCAGTATTTT
j_gene: TRBJ1-1; v_gene: TRBV24-1; d_gene: TRBD1; abundance: NA; CDR3aa: CATSDAQGARTEAFF; CDR3nt: TGTGCCACCAGTGATGCCCAGGGGGCAAGGACTGAAGCTTTCTTT
j_gene: TRBJ2-3; v_gene: TRBV10-1; d_gene: NA; abundance: NA; CDR3aa: CASSEASVSTDTQYF; CDR3nt: TGCGCCAGCAGTGAAGCTAGCGTCAGCACAGATACGCAGTATTTT
j_gene: TRBJ2-7; v_gene: TRBV4-2; d_gene: TRBD1; abundance: NA; CDR3aa: CASSLQTGTAYEQYF; CDR3nt: TGTGCCAGCAGCCTCCAAACGGGGACAGCCTACGAGCAGTACTTC
j_gene: TRBJ1-5; v_gene: TRBV13; d_gene: NA; abundance: NA; CDR3aa: CASSFRAQPQHF; CDR3nt: TGTGCCAGCAGCTTCCGAGCTCAGCCCCAGCATTTT
j_gene: TRBJ2-7; v_gene: TRBV27; d_gene: TRBD1; abundance: NA; CDR3aa: CASRTGGYEQYF; CDR3nt: TGTGCCAGCCGGACAGGGGGCTACGAGCAGTACTTC